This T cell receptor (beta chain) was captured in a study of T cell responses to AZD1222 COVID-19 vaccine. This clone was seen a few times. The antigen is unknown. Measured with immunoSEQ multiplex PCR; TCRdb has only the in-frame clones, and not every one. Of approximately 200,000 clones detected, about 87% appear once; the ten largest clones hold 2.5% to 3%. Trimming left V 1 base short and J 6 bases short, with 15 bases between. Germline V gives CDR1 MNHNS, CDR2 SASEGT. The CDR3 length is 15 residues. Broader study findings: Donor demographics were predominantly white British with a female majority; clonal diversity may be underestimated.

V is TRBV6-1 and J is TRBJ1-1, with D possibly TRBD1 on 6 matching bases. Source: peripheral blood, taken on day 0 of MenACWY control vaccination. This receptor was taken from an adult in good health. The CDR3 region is CASSEEGRGSSEAFF. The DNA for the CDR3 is TGTGCCAGCAGTGAAGAGGGCAGGGGCTCCTCTGAAGCTTTCTTT.